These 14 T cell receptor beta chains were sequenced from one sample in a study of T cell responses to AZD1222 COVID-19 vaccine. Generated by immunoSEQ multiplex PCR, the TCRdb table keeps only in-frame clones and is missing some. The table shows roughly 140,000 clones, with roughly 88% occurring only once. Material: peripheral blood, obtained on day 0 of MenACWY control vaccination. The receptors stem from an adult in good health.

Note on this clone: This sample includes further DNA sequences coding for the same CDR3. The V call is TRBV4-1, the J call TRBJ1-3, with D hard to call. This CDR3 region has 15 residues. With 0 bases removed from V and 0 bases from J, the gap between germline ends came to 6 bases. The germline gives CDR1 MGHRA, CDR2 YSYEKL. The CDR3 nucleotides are TGCGCCAGCAGCCAAGATCCGGGCTCTGGAAACACCATATATTTT. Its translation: CASSQDPGSGNTIYF.

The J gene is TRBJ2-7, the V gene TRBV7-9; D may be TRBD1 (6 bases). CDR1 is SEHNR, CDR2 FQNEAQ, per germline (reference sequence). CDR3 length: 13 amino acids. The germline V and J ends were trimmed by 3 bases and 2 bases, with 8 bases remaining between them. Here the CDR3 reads CASSFQGPYEQYF. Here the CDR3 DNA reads TGTGCCAGCAGCTTTCAGGGGCCCTACGAGCAGTACTTC.

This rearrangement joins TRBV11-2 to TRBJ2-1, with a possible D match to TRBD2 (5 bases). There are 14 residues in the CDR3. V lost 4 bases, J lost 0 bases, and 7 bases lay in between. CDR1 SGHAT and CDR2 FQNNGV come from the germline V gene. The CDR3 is CASSSGFSYNEQFF. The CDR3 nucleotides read TGTGCCAGCAGCTCGGGATTCTCCTACAATGAGCAGTTCTTC. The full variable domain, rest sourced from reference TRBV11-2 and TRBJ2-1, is EAGVAQSPRYKIIEKRQSVAFWCNPISGHATLYWYQQILGQGPKLLIQFQNNGVVDDSQLPKDRFSAERLKGVDSTLKIQPAKLEDSAVYLCASSSGFSYNEQFFGPGTRLTVL.

This CDR3 is CASSPMEGTEAFF. The DNA of the CDR3 is TGTGCCAGCTCACCAATGGAGGGGACTGAAGCTTTCTTT. The chain has TRBV18 and TRBJ1-1, with TRBD1 as a possible D gene (5 bases). Germline V gene lookup returns CDR1 KGHSH and CDR2 LQKENI. With 2 bases removed from V and 5 bases from J, the gap between germline ends came to 9 bases. The CDR3 is made up of 13 amino acids. The complete variable domain, with remaining parts taken from reference TRBV18 and TRBJ1-1, reads NAGVMQNPRHLVRRRGQEARLRCSPMKGHSHVYWYRQLPEEGLKFMVYLQKENIIDESGMPKERFSAEFPKEGPSILRIQQVVRGDSAAYFCASSPMEGTEAFFGQGTRLTVV.

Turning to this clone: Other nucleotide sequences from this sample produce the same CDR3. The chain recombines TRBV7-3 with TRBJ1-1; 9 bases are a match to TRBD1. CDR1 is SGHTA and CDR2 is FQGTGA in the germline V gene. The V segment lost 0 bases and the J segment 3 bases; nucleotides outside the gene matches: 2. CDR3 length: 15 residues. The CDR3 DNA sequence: TGTGCCAGCAGCTTAACCCGGACAGGGGACACTGAAGCTTTCTTT. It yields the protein CASSLTRTGDTEAFF.

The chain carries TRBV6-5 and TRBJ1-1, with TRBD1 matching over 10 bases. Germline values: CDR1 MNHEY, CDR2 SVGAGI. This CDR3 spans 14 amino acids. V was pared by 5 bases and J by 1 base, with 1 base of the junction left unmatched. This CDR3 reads CASSRQGANTEAFF. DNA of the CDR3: TGTGCCAGCAGTAGACAGGGGGCGAACACTGAAGCTTTCTTT.

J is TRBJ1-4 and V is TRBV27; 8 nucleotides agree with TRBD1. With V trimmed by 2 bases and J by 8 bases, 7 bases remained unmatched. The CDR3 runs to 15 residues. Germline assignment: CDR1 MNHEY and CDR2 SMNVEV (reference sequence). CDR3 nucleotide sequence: TGTGCCAGCAGTTTAGAGGGACAGGAGATAGAAAAACTGTTTTTT. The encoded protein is CASSLEGQEIEKLFF.

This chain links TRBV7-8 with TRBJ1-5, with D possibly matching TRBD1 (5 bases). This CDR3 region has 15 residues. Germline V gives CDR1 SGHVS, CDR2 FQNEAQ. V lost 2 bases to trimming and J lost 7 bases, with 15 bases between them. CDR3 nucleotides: TGTGCCAGCAGCTTAAGGCCGGCGGGGGAGCAGCCCCAGCATTTT. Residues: CASSLRPAGEQPQHF.

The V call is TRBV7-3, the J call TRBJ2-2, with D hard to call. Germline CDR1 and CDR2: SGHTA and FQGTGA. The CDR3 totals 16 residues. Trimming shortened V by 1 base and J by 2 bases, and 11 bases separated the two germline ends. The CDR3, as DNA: TGTGCCAGCAGCTTAATCCCGACGATCAACACCGGGGAGCTGTTTTTT. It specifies CASSLIPTINTGELFF.

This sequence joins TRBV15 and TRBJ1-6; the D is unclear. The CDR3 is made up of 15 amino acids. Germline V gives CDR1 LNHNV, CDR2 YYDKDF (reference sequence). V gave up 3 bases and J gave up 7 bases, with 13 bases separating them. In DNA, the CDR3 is TGTGCCACCAGCAGGCAAGGGAGGTCGAATTCACCCCTCCACTTT. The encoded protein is CATSRQGRSNSPLHF.

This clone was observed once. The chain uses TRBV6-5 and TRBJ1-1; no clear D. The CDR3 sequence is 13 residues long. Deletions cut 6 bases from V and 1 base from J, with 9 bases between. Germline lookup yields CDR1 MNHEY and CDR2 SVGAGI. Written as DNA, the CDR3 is TGTGCCAGCAGCCTACAAAGGAACACTGAAGCTTTCTTT. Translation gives CASSLQRNTEAFF.

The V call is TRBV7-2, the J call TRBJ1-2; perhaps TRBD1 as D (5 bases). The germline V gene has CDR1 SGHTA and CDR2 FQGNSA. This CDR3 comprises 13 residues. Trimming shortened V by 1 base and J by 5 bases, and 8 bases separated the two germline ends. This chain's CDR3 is CASSLGGGYGYTF. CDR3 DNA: TGTGCCAGCAGCTTAGGGGGCGGTTATGGCTACACCTTC. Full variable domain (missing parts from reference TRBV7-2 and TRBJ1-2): GAGVSQSPSNKVTEKGKDVELRCDPISGHTALYWYRQSLGQGLEFLIYFQGNSAPDKSGLPSDRFSAERTGGSVSTLTIQRTQQEDSAVYLCASSLGGGYGYTFGSGTRLTVV.

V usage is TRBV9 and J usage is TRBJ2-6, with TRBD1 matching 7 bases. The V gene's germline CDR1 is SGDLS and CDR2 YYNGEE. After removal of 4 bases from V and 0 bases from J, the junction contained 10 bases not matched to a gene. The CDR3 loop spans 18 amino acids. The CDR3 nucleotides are TGTGCCAGCAGCCCACGACAGGGTGGCCACTCTGGGGCCAACGTCCTGACTTTC. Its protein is CASSPRQGGHSGANVLTF.

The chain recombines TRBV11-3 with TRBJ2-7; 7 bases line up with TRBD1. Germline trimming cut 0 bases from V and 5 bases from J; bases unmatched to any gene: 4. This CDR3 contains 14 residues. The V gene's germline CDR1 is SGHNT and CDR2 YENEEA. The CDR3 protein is CASSLEQGLNEQYF. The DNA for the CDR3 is TGTGCCAGCAGCTTAGAACAGGGGCTCAACGAGCAGTACTTC.